This record covers a single T cell receptor (beta chain). Relative to the germline gene, one junction end is altered; a read error may explain this. The sample belongs to a study of blood T cell repertoires in COVID-19. Study context: COVID-19 samples from acute and convalescent phases originated in the United States, Italy and Spain. T cells, B-cell-depleted T cells, or PBMCs supplied cDNA or gDNA.

The V gene's germline CDR1 is SGHTA and CDR2 FQGNSA. The CDR3 extends over 16 amino acids. In the original analysis: Nucleated cell counts were estimated from reference gene primer amplification. Generated by immunoSEQ multiplex PCR, the TCRdb table keeps only in-frame clones and is missing some. That table is the source of V, J and clone size, and D and trimming were worked out from the DNA. Of 150,000 to 200,000 clones detected, just under 80% appear once; the ten largest clones hold approximately 15%. The TCR comes from an elderly woman with acute or convalescent COVID-19. The V call is TRBV7-2, the J call TRBJ2-7, with D tentatively TRBD2 (6 bases). Sequenced input: peripheral blood. The CDR3: CASSKSGGSASHEQYF. DNA of the CDR3: TGTGCCAGCAGCAAATCCGGGGGTTCTGCCTCCCACGAGCAGTACTTC.